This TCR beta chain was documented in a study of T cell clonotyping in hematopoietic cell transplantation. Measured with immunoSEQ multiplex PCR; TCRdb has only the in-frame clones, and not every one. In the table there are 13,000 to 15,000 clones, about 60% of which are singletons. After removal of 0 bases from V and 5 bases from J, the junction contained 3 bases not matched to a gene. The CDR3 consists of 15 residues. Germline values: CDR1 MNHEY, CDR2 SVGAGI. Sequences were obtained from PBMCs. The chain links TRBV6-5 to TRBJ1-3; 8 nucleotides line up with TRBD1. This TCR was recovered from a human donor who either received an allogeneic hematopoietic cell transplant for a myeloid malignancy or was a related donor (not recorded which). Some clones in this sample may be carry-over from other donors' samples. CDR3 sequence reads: CASSYSPGGRNTIYF. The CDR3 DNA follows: TGTGCCAGCAGTTACTCCCCAGGGGGCCGAAACACCATATATTTT.